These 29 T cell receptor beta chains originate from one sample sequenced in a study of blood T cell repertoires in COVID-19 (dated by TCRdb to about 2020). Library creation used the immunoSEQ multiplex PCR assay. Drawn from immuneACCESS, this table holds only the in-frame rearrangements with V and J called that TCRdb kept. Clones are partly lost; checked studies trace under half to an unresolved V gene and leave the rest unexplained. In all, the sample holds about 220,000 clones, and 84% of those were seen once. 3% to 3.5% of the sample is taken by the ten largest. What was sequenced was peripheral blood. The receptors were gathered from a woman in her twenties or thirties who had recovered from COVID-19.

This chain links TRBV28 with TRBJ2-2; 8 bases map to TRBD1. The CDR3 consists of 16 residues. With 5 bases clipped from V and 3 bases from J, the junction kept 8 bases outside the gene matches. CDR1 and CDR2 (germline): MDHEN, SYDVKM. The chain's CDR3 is CASSPPRGHHTGELFF. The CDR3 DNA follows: TGTGCCAGCAGTCCCCCCAGGGGGCACCACACCGGGGAGCTGTTTTTT.

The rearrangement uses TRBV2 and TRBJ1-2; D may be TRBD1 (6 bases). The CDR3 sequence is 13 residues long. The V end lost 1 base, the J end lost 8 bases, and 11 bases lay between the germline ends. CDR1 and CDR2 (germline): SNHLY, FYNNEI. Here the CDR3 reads CASSEVAGGGYTF. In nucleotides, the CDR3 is TGTGCCAGCAGTGAAGTAGCGGGGGGCGGCTACACCTTC. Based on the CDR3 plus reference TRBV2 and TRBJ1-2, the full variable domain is EPEVTQTPSHQVTQMGQEVILRCVPISNHLYFYWYRQILGQKVEFLVSFYNNEISEKSEIFDDQFSVERPDGSNFTLKIRSTKLEDSAMYFCASSEVAGGGYTFGSGTRLTVV.

The chain's CDR3 is CASSPRQSSSPLHF. CDR3 sequence (DNA): TGTGCCAGCTCACCACGGCAAAGCTCTAGTCCCCTCCACTTT. The chain links TRBV18 to TRBJ1-6; no clear D. CDR1 and CDR2 from the germline V gene are KGHSH and LQKENI. V dropped 1 base and J dropped 13 bases, with 14 bases sitting between them. This CDR3 has 14 residues.

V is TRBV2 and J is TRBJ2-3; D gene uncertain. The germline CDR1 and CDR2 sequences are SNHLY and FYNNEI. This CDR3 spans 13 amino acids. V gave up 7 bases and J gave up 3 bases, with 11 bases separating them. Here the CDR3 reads CASKVGSTDTQYF. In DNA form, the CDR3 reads TGTGCCAGCAAGGTGGGCTCTACAGATACGCAGTATTTT.

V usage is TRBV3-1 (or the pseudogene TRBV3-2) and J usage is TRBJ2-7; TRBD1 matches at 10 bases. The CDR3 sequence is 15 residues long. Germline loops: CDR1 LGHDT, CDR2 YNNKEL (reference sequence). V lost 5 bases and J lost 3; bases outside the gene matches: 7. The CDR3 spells CASSAPGTGVYEQYF. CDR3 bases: TGTGCCAGCAGCGCCCCCGGGACAGGGGTCTACGAGCAGTACTTC.

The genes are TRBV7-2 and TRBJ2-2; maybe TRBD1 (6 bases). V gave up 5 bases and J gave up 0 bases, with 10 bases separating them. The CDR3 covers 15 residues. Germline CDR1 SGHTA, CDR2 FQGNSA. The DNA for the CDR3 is TGTGCCAGCAGCGCACAGGGCGCGAACACCGGGGAGCTGTTTTTT. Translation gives CASSAQGANTGELFF. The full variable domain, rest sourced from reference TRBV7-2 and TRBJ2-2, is GAGVSQSPSNKVTEKGKDVELRCDPISGHTALYWYRQSLGQGLEFLIYFQGNSAPDKSGLPSDRFSAERTGGSVSTLTIQRTQQEDSAVYLCASSAQGANTGELFFGEGSRLTVL.

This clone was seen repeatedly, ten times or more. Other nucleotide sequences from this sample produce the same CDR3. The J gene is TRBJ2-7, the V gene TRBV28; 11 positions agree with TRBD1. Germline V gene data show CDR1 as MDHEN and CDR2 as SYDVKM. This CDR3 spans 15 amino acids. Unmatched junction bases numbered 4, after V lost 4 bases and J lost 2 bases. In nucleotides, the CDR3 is TGTGCCAGCAGTTCCGGGACAGGGGGGGCCTACGAGCAGTACTTC. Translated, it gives CASSSGTGGAYEQYF.

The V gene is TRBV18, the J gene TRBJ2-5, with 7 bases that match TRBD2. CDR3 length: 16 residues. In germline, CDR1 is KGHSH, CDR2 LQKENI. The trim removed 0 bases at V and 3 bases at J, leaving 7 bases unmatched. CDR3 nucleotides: TGTGCCAGCTCACCACCCGGCGGGAGTCGGAAAGAGACCCAGTACTTC. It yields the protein CASSPPGGSRKETQYF.

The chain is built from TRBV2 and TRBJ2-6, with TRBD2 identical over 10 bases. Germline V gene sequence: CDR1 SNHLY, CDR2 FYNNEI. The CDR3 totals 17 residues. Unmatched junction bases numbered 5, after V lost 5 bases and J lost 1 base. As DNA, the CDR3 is TGTGCCAGCAGTTTACTAGCGGGATCTTCTGGGGCCAACGTCCTGACTTTC. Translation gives CASSLLAGSSGANVLTF. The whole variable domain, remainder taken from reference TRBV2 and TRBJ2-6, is EPEVTQTPSHQVTQMGQEVILRCVPISNHLYFYWYRQILGQKVEFLVSFYNNEISEKSEIFDDQFSVERPDGSNFTLKIRSTKLEDSAMYFCASSLLAGSSGANVLTFGAGSRLTVL.

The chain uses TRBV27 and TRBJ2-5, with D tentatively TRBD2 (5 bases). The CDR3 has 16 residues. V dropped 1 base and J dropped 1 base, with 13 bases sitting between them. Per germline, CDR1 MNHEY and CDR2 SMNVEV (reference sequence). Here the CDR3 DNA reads TGTGCCAGCAGTTTATATAGCTCCGGAGGCCAAGAGACCCAGTACTTC. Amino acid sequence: CASSLYSSGGQETQYF.

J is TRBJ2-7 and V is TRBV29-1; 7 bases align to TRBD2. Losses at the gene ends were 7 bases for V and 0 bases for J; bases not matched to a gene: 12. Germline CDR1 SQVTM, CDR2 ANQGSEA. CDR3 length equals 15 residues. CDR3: CSGLGGDEPSYEQYF. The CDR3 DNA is TGCAGCGGGCTGGGGGGGGACGAACCCTCCTACGAGCAGTACTTC.

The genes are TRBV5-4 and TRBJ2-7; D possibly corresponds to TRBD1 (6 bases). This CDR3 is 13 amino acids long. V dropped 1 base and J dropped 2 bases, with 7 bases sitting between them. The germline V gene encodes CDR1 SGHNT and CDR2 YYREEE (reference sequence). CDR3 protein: CASSLNRAYEQYF. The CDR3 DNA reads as TGTGCCAGCAGCTTGAACAGGGCCTACGAGCAGTACTTC. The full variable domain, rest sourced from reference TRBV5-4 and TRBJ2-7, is ETGVTQSPTHLIKTRGQQVTLRCSSQSGHNTVSWYQQALGQGPQFIFQYYREEENGRGNFPPRFSGLQFPNYSSELNVNALELDDSALYLCASSLNRAYEQYFGPGTRLTVT.

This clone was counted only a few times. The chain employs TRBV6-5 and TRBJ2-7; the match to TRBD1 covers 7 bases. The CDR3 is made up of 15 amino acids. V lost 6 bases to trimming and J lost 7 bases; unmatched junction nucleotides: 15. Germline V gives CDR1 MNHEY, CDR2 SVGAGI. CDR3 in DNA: TGTGCCAGCAGGCGCCGGGACAGTACCCGAATGGAGCAGTACTTC. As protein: CASRRRDSTRMEQYF.

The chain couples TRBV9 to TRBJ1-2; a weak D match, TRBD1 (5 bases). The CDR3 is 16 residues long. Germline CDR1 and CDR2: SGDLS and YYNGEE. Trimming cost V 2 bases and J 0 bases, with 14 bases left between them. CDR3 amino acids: CASSVSGGIANYGYTF. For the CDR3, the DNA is TGTGCCAGCAGCGTGAGCGGGGGGATAGCTAACTATGGCTACACCTTC.

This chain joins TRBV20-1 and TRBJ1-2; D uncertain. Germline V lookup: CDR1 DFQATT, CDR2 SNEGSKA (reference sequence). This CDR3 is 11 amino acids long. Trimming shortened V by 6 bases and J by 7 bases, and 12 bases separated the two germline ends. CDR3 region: CSAPRLSGYTF. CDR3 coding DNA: TGCAGTGCCCCTCGGTTGAGTGGCTACACCTTC.

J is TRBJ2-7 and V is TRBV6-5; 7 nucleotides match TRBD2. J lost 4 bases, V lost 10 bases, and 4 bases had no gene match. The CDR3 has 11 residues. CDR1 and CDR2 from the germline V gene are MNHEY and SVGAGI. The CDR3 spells CATRLAYEQYF. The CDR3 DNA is TGTGCCACCCGACTAGCTTACGAGCAGTACTTC.

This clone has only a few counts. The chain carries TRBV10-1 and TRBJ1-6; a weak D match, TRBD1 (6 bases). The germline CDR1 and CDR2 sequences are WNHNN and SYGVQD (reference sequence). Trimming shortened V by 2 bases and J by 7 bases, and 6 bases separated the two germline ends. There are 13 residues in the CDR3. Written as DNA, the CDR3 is TGCGCCAGCAGTGAGCAGGGGAATTCACCCCTCCACTTT. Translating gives CASSEQGNSPLHF.

The CDR3, as DNA: TGTGCCATCAGCCACGCGGGAAGGGAGCAGTACTTC. This translates into CAISHAGREQYF. The V gene is TRBV10-3, the J gene TRBJ2-7; possibly TRBD2 for D (6 bases). This CDR3 contains 12 residues. Per the germline V gene, CDR1 is ENHRY and CDR2 is SYGVKD. Trimming took off 6 bases at V and 7 bases at J, with 13 bases between the two ends.

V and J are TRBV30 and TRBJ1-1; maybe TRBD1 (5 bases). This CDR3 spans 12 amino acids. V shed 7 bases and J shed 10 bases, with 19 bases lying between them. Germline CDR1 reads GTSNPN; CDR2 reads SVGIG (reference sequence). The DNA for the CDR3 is TGTGCCTTCTCGTGGGGCCCTGGGCTAGCTTTCTTT. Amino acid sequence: CAFSWGPGLAFF.

The CDR3 reads CASSFPRTSENNEQFF. The DNA for the CDR3 is TGCGCCAGCAGCTTCCCCCGGACTAGCGAAAACAATGAGCAGTTCTTC. V is TRBV5-1 and J is TRBJ2-1, with TRBD2 matching over 9 bases. Germline V gene sequence: CDR1 SGHRS, CDR2 YFSETQ. The V segment lost 2 bases and the J segment 5 bases; nucleotides outside the gene matches: 8. The CDR3 has 16 residues.

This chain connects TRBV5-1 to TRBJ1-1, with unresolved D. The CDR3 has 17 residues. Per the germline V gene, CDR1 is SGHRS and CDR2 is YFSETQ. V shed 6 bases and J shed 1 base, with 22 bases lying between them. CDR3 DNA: TGCGCCAGCACCTCGGTGATAAGGGAGACACAGAACACTGAAGCTTTCTTT. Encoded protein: CASTSVIRETQNTEAFF. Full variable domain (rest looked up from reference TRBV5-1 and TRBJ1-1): KAGVTQTPRYLIKTRGQQVTLSCSPISGHRSVSWYQQTPGQGLQFLFEYFSETQRNKGNFPGRFSGRQFSNSRSEMNVSTLELGDSALYLCASTSVIRETQNTEAFFGQGTRLTVV.

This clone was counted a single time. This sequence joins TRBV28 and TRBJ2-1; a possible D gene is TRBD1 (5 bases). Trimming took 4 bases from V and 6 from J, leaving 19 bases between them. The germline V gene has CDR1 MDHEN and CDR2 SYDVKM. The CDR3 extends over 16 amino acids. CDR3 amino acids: CASSSADPRDINEQFF. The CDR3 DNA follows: TGTGCCAGCAGTTCCGCGGATCCCAGGGATATCAATGAGCAGTTCTTC.

The DNA for the CDR3 is TGTGCCAGCAGCTTGTTGGGCAGGAGGCTACAAAAAGAGACCCAGTACTTC. Encoded protein: CASSLLGRRLQKETQYF. The rearrangement links TRBV5-6 to TRBJ2-5; D is possibly TRBD2 (5 bases). V was clipped by 1 base and J by 3 bases, with 19 bases between them. This CDR3 comprises 17 residues. Germline CDR1 reads SGHDT; CDR2 reads YYEEEE.

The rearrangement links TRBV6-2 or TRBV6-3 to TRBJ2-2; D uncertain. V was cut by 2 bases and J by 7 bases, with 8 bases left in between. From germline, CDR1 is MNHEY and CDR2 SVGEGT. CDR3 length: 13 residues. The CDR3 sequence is CASSYQHHGELFF. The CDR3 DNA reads TGTGCCAGCAGTTACCAACATCACGGGGAGCTGTTTTTT.

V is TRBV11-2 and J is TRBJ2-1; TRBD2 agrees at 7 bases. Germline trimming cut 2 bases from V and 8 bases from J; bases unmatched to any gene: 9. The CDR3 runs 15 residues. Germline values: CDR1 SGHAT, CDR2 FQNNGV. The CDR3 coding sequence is TGTGCCAGCAGCTTAATGGGAGGGTTTTCAGATGAGCAGTTCTTC. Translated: CASSLMGGFSDEQFF.

The CDR3 sequence is CASSGIQGEDTGELFF. CDR3 nucleotides: TGTGCCAGCAGCGGGATACAGGGGGAGGACACCGGGGAGCTGTTTTTT. The chain links TRBV7-9 to TRBJ2-2; the match to TRBD1 covers 8 bases. The CDR3 runs 16 residues. V lost 5 bases and J lost 3; bases outside the gene matches: 8. Germline CDR1 is SEHNR and CDR2 is FQNEAQ (reference sequence).

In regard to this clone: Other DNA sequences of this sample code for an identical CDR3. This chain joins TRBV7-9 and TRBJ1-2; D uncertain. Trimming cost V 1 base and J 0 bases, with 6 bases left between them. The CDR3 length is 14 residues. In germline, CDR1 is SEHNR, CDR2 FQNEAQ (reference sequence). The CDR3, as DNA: TGTGCCAGCAGCTTAGGGCAGGCTAACTATGGCTACACCTTC. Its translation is CASSLGQANYGYTF.

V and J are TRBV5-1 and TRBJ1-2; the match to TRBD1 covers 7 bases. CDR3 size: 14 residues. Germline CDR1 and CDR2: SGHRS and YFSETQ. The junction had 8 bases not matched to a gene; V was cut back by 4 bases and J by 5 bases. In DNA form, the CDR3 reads TGCGCCAGCAGCACAGGACAGGAGATGTATGGCTACACCTTC. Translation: CASSTGQEMYGYTF.

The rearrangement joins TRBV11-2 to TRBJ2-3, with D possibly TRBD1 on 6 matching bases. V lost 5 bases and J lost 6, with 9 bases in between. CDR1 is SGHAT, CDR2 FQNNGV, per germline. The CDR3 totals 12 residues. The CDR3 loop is CASSPQGDTQYF. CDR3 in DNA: TGTGCCAGCAGCCCACAGGGTGATACGCAGTATTTT.